The entry that follows covers one TCR beta chain sequence. Here immunoSEQ multiplex PCR was the method, and the copy in TCRdb shows in-frame clones only, minus some. Of tens of thousands of clones in the sample, about 88% are singletons; the top ten hold 4.5% to 5.5%. These data are taken from a study of blood T cell repertoires in COVID-19. About the study: The study drew acute and convalescent COVID-19 samples from the United States, Italy and Spain. Sources were T cells, B-cell-depleted T cells, or PBMCs; the material itself was cDNA or gDNA.

Germline CDR1 is KGHSY and CDR2 is FQNENV. The CDR3 runs to 14 residues. V was pared by 0 bases and J by 6 bases, with 2 bases of the junction left unmatched. The chain is built from TRBV16 and TRBJ2-4, with 7 bases lining up with TRBD2. This TCR came from a human donor in a cohort sampled during active COVID-19. Source material: peripheral blood. The CDR3 nucleotides are TGTGCCAGCAGCCAATCTGGGGAGGGAAACATTCAGTACTTC. It codes for CASSQSGEGNIQYF.